This entry concerns a single T cell receptor beta chain. Its specificity is unknown. The record originates from a study of blood T cells in healthy people across ages. Each individual donor underwent a draw of around 9.8 milliliters of peripheral blood. The second PCR ran about 6 to 12 cycles with a sample-barcoded 5' primer and J-beta primers. Tags on each cDNA molecule came from a template-switch adaptor with 12 random nucleotides. Via MiXCR, TCRdb re-called the 5' RACE reads, giving one row per CDR3 protein. The data show over a million distinct CDR3 sequences, 35% to 55% seen once. The CDR3 consists of 17 residues. Germline CDR1 MNHNS, CDR2 SASEGT. The V gene lost 6 bases and the J gene lost 0 bases, with 19 bases spanning the gap. General study findings and limits: When set beside aged donors, long-lived donors presented more naive CD4+ cells and higher diversity.

The specimen sequenced was blood. The source of this sequence is a woman aged 60-70 years in good health. This chain connects TRBV6-1 to TRBJ2-3; possibly TRBD1 for D (6 bases). The CDR3 is CASRHRLTGVSTDTQYF. For the CDR3, the DNA is TGTGCCAGCAGACACCGCCTGACAGGAGTCAGCACAGATACGCAGTATTTT.